Listed below are T cell receptor beta chains from one sample, sequenced in a study of T-cell memory formation after mild COVID-19. TCRdb ran MiXCR on the 5' RACE reads and lists one entry per CDR3 protein. Seen here are approximately 490,000 distinct CDR3 sequences, approximately 20% observed once, and the top ten hold approximately 13%. Input material: PBMCs or a T cell subset sorted from them (not recorded which). These receptors were collected from an adult woman who had mild COVID-19 (a few samples of this study predate the infection). Cell type and time point are not known. Each CDR3 is given without its conserved first and last residue. A D gene is named only where the DNA matches it firmly. Size values are once, few and many counts, or a class for expanded clones, and some rows have none.

CDR3aa,j_gene,abundance,v_gene,d_gene
ATSRGMIGNQPQH,TRBJ1-5,few,TRBV15,NA
ASSLAKGLAGGQGYEQY,TRBJ2-7,NA,TRBV7-6,TRBD2
ASTRDRRNYGYT,TRBJ1-2,NA,TRBV12-3/TRBV12-4,TRBD1
ASSSTGSGDTQY,TRBJ2-3,NA,TRBV5-1,NA
ASSLVPGTGGTEAF,TRBJ1-1,few,TRBV7-9,TRBD1
ASSFPGPSSETQY,TRBJ2-3,few,TRBV7-9,NA
ASSPERRGRETQY,TRBJ2-5,few,TRBV5-1,NA
ASSFLVSEETQY,TRBJ2-5,NA,TRBV12-3/TRBV12-4,NA
ASSELRRGQF,TRBJ2-1,NA,TRBV2,NA
ASSMPGLADNEQF,TRBJ2-1,NA,TRBV19,TRBD2
SARGAGLAGVVRFSEQY,TRBJ2-7,NA,TRBV20-1,TRBD2
ASSLGEDSRLH,TRBJ2-5,NA,TRBV18,NA
ASSEAMAGADTQY,TRBJ2-3,many,TRBV2,NA
ASSLGSGSSGELF,TRBJ2-2,NA,TRBV12-3/TRBV12-4,TRBD2
ASTERLAGGSEQY,TRBJ2-7,NA,TRBV2,TRBD2
ASSFRLAGGQDNEQF,TRBJ2-1,NA,TRBV5-5,TRBD2
ASSLALAGAEEQY,TRBJ2-7,few,TRBV7-9,TRBD2
SVGVLGAF,TRBJ1-1,NA,TRBV29-1,NA
ASSTKSRASYEQY,TRBJ2-7,few,TRBV6-2/TRBV6-3,NA
ASSVGKGLRGDTQY,TRBJ2-3,few,TRBV9,NA
ASSQGGMGEQY,TRBJ2-7,NA,TRBV4-1,NA
ASSFLGKYNEQF,TRBJ2-1,few,TRBV27,NA
AGGRGQVTYEQY,TRBJ2-7,NA,TRBV30,NA
ASSLPQLLYNEQF,TRBJ2-1,NA,TRBV7-2,NA
ASRDITGELF,TRBJ2-2,once,TRBV3-1,NA
ASSPGSPSEAF,TRBJ1-1,NA,TRBV9,NA
ASIKNGLWDTQY,TRBJ2-3,NA,TRBV7-9,NA
AWHSFGANVLT,TRBJ2-6,few,TRBV30,NA
ASSPPGSPYEQY,TRBJ2-7,few,TRBV12-3/TRBV12-4,NA
ATFPRMEQF,TRBJ2-1,few,TRBV15,NA
ATSERDYPTDTQY,TRBJ2-3,NA,TRBV15,TRBD2
AWSGRTSGGSPRDSGELF,TRBJ2-2,NA,TRBV30,TRBD2
ASSSPTGNSYEQY,TRBJ2-7,NA,TRBV7-9,NA
ASSLVEVTQY,TRBJ2-3,NA,TRBV7-2,NA
ASSAGRGDQPQH,TRBJ1-5,NA,TRBV9,NA
ASSLGQVPNPSGNTIY,TRBJ1-3,NA,TRBV5-1,NA